These 8 T cell receptor beta chains originate from one sample sequenced in a study of blood T cells in healthy people across ages. A second PCR of roughly 7 to 11 cycles used a sample-barcoded 5' primer and a J-beta primer mix. TCRdb recomputed calls from the 5' RACE reads with MiXCR, one row per CDR3 protein. This table has under 2 million distinct CDR3 sequences, roughly 30% appearing once. Sequencing used blood. Receptor source: a woman aged 30 to 39 in good health.

The V call is TRBV20-1, the J call TRBJ2-5; 7 bases match TRBD2. V was pared by 0 bases and J by 4 bases, with 8 bases of the junction left unmatched. CDR1 is DFQATT, CDR2 SNEGSKA, per germline (reference sequence). This CDR3 has 15 amino acids. The CDR3 loop is CSARDQLARSETQYF. The DNA for the CDR3 is TGCAGTGCTAGAGATCAACTAGCGAGGTCAGAGACCCAGTACTTC.

This chain joins TRBV20-1 and TRBJ2-1, with 9 bases matching TRBD1. V lost 5 bases to trimming and J lost 6 bases; unmatched junction nucleotides: 5. Per germline, CDR1 DFQATT and CDR2 SNEGSKA (reference sequence). The CDR3 loop spans 13 amino acids. CDR3 sequence: CSAPGTGFNEQFF. The CDR3 DNA sequence: TGCAGTGCTCCCGGGACAGGGTTCAATGAGCAGTTCTTC.

This chain connects TRBV18 to TRBJ1-2, with 7 bases fitting TRBD1. V lost 3 bases to trimming and J lost 4 bases; unmatched junction nucleotides: 14. Germline V gives CDR1 KGHSH, CDR2 LQKENI. CDR3 length: 17 amino acids. The CDR3 here is CASSPTTNRGWIYGYTF. For the CDR3, the DNA is TGTGCCAGCTCACCTACGACGAACAGGGGTTGGATCTATGGCTACACCTTC.

This chain uses TRBV7-8 with TRBJ2-3, with 10 positions matching TRBD2. Losses at the gene ends were 5 bases for V and 5 bases for J; bases not matched to a gene: 13. Germline lookup yields CDR1 SGHVS and CDR2 FQNEAQ. The CDR3 is 17 amino acids. Here the CDR3 DNA reads TGTGCCAGCAGCCCCCGTTGGAGCGGGGGGGTAGGAGATACGCAGTATTTT. Amino acid sequence: CASSPRWSGGVGDTQYF.

This clonotype occurred a few times. The V call is TRBV5-1, the J call TRBJ1-1, with unresolved D. Trimming took off 4 bases at V and 0 bases at J, with 10 bases between the two ends. CDR1 SGHRS and CDR2 YFSETQ come from the germline V gene. The CDR3 length is 14 residues. CDR3 DNA sequence: TGCGCCAGCAGCCAGAGCCAGGTGAACACTGAAGCTTTCTTT. This gives the protein CASSQSQVNTEAFF. The full variable domain, completed using reference TRBV5-1 and TRBJ1-1, is KAGVTQTPRYLIKTRGQQVTLSCSPISGHRSVSWYQQTPGQGLQFLFEYFSETQRNKGNFPGRFSGRQFSNSRSEMNVSTLELGDSALYLCASSQSQVNTEAFFGQGTRLTVV.

This sequence joins TRBV12-3 or TRBV12-4 and TRBJ1-1, with a weak D call TRBD1 (5 bases). The V end was cut by 7 bases, the J end by 8 bases, with 14 bases between. The CDR3 is made up of 12 amino acids. The DNA for the CDR3 is TGTGCCAGCACCCCGAAAAGGGGAGAAGCTTTCTTT. It yields the protein CASTPKRGEAFF.

The chain carries TRBV7-9 and TRBJ2-1; D is possibly TRBD1 or TRBD2 (5 bases each). The CDR3 length is 13 residues. CDR1 SEHNR and CDR2 FQNEAQ come from the germline V gene (reference sequence). V lost 5 bases and J lost 9, with 14 bases in between. CDR3 in amino acids: CASSPGAQIEQFF. CDR3 sequence (DNA): TGTGCCAGCAGCCCCGGGGCGCAGATTGAGCAGTTCTTC.

At least ten counts were recorded for this clonotype. V and J are TRBV12-3 or TRBV12-4 and TRBJ1-2, with a tentative D call TRBD1 (6 bases). There are 12 residues in the CDR3. Trimming pared 6 bases from V and 8 bases from J, leaving 13 bases between. CDR3 sequence: CASRLQGGGYTF. The DNA for the CDR3 is TGTGCCAGCAGGCTACAGGGTGGCGGCTACACCTTC.